The 18 T cell receptor beta chains given below trace back to one sample, sequenced in a study of siplizumab effects on memory and regulatory T cells. Clones were sequenced by immunoSEQ multiplex PCR, and TCRdb holds only the in-frame ones, with some missing. The sample holds some 100,000 clones, about 92% seen once. The sequencing input was Tregs sorted from blood. Receptors originate from a human donor in good health.

This clone was observed a single time. The chain carries TRBV19 and TRBJ1-1; weak D call: TRBD1 (6 bases). Per germline, CDR1 LNHDA and CDR2 SQIVND (reference sequence). The CDR3 has 17 residues. The germline V and J ends were trimmed by 0 bases and 1 base, with 15 bases remaining between them. The CDR3 DNA reads TGTGCCAGTAGTATAGATCAGTCGGGACATTGGAACACTGAAGCTTTCTTT. Translated: CASSIDQSGHWNTEAFF.

The genes are TRBV5-6 and TRBJ2-3, with D unclear. The CDR3 loop spans 15 amino acids. The germline gives CDR1 SGHDT, CDR2 YYEEEE. V lost 4 bases to trimming and J lost 1 base, with 13 bases between them. CDR3 loop: CASSVLVTGTDTQYF. CDR3 in DNA: TGTGCCAGCAGCGTGCTAGTTACAGGCACAGATACGCAGTATTTT.

The chain has TRBV28 and TRBJ1-2; D not resolved. V was trimmed by 6 bases and J by 4 bases, leaving 15 bases between them. Germline V gives CDR1 MDHEN, CDR2 SYDVKM. The CDR3 length is 14 residues. CDR3 sequence: CASRGSSLTYGYTF. CDR3 bases: TGTGCCAGCAGGGGGAGCAGCTTAACCTATGGCTACACCTTC.

The rearrangement uses TRBV7-8 and TRBJ1-1; the D is unclear. Germline values: CDR1 SGHVS, CDR2 FQNEAQ. Deletions cut 2 bases from V and 1 base from J, with 17 bases between. The CDR3 is 17 residues long. DNA of the CDR3: TGTGCCAGCAGCTTAATCCCCAATTGGGGATCGAACACTGAAGCTTTCTTT. Protein product: CASSLIPNWGSNTEAFF.

The CDR3 bases are TGTGCCAGCAGCAAAGCCAACCGGGGCTATGGCTACACCTTC. Translated, it gives CASSKANRGYGYTF. This chain joins TRBV21-1 and TRBJ1-2. TRBV21-1 is a pseudogene segment. The CDR3 has 14 amino acids.

The V and J genes are TRBV29-1 and TRBJ2-7; TRBD1 might be the D (6 bases). Germline values: CDR1 SQVTM, CDR2 ANQGSEA. V shed 7 bases and J shed 1 base, with 14 bases lying between them. The CDR3 has 13 residues. CDR3 in DNA: TGCAGCGGGGGGTTTCAGGGGTCCTACGAGCAGTACTTC. Its translation: CSGGFQGSYEQYF.

V gene TRBV5-4 combines with J gene TRBJ1-2, with 7 bases lining up with TRBD1. From germline, CDR1 is SGHNT and CDR2 YYREEE (reference sequence). CDR3 length: 12 residues. With 4 bases clipped from V and 8 bases from J, the junction kept 5 bases outside the gene matches. The CDR3 spells CASSDTGDGYTF. DNA of the CDR3: TGTGCCAGCAGCGACACAGGGGACGGCTACACCTTC.

This clone showed up just once. Other DNA sequences in this specimen translate into the identical CDR3. This chain connects TRBV7-3 to TRBJ1-2; 9 nucleotides match TRBD1. From germline, CDR1 is SGHTA and CDR2 FQGTGA. With V trimmed by 2 bases and J by 8 bases, 3 bases remained unmatched. This CDR3 comprises 13 residues. In DNA, the CDR3 is TGTGCCAGCAGCTTAGGGACAGGGTACGGCTACACCTTC. As protein: CASSLGTGYGYTF.

The rearrangement joins TRBV5-1 to TRBJ2-1; D is possibly TRBD2 (5 bases). This CDR3 is 16 amino acids long. The V end was cut by 1 base, the J end by 7 bases, with 18 bases between. Germline V gene data show CDR1 as SGHRS and CDR2 as YFSETQ. The CDR3 loop reads CASSLPSSGWRNEQFF. CDR3 nucleotides: TGCGCCAGCAGCTTGCCATCGTCGGGTTGGAGGAATGAGCAGTTCTTC. The full variable domain, with the rest looked up from reference TRBV5-1 and TRBJ2-1, is KAGVTQTPRYLIKTRGQQVTLSCSPISGHRSVSWYQQTPGQGLQFLFEYFSETQRNKGNFPGRFSGRQFSNSRSEMNVSTLELGDSALYLCASSLPSSGWRNEQFFGPGTRLTVL.

This sequence joins TRBV5-1 and TRBJ1-1, with TRBD1 identical over 7 bases. The CDR3 length is 14 residues. Germline V gene data show CDR1 as SGHRS and CDR2 as YFSETQ. Trimming took 4 bases from V and 0 from J; bases not matched to a gene: 3. For the CDR3, the DNA is TGCGCCAGCAGCCTAGGGACAGTGAACACTGAAGCTTTCTTT. Translation: CASSLGTVNTEAFF. The full variable domain, completed using reference TRBV5-1 and TRBJ1-1, is KAGVTQTPRYLIKTRGQQVTLSCSPISGHRSVSWYQQTPGQGLQFLFEYFSETQRNKGNFPGRFSGRQFSNSRSEMNVSTLELGDSALYLCASSLGTVNTEAFFGQGTRLTVV.

The rearrangement links TRBV5-1 to TRBJ2-6; D gene uncertain. Trimming shortened V by 0 bases and J by 1 base, and 5 bases separated the two germline ends. Looked up from germline, CDR1 is SGHRS and CDR2 is YFSETQ. This CDR3 is built from 15 residues. CDR3: CASSLVLSGANVLTF. Here the CDR3 DNA reads TGCGCCAGCAGCTTGGTTCTATCTGGGGCCAACGTCCTGACTTTC. The complete variable domain, with remaining parts taken from reference TRBV5-1 and TRBJ2-6, reads KAGVTQTPRYLIKTRGQQVTLSCSPISGHRSVSWYQQTPGQGLQFLFEYFSETQRNKGNFPGRFSGRQFSNSRSEMNVSTLELGDSALYLCASSLVLSGANVLTFGAGSRLTVL.

This chain links TRBV28 with TRBJ2-5; TRBD1 is a possible D gene (5 bases). The assigned J gene may be wrong: the sequence end matches TRBJ2-7 better. CDR3 size: 14 residues. Germline CDR1 and CDR2: MDHEN and SYDVKM. DNA of the CDR3: TGTGCCAGCAGTTTATATGCAGGGACCTACGAGCAGTACTTC. Translating it yields CASSLYAGTYEQYF.

The V gene is TRBV5-4, the J gene TRBJ2-7; 10 nucleotides match TRBD1. Germline trimming cut 2 bases from V and 6 bases from J; bases unmatched to any gene: 14. The germline CDR1 and CDR2 sequences are SGHNT and YYREEE (reference sequence). CDR3 length equals 17 residues. The CDR3 DNA reads as TGTGCCAGCAGCTTCACCTCCGGGACAGGGGAAGGCGCCGAGCAGTACTTC. Protein product: CASSFTSGTGEGAEQYF. The full variable domain, in which reference TRBV5-4 and TRBJ2-7 provide the parts outside the CDR3, is ETGVTQSPTHLIKTRGQQVTLRCSSQSGHNTVSWYQQALGQGPQFIFQYYREEENGRGNFPPRFSGLQFPNYSSELNVNALELDDSALYLCASSFTSGTGEGAEQYFGPGTRLTVT.

This chain joins TRBV7-2 and TRBJ1-4; perhaps TRBD1 as D (5 bases). Trimming left V 7 bases short and J 8 bases short, with 17 bases between. The CDR3 length is 14 residues. The germline CDR1 and CDR2 sequences are SGHTA and FQGNSA. Written as DNA, the CDR3 is TGTGCCAGCAAGCAGGGTATTTTAGGCGAAAAACTGTTTTTT. It is translated as CASKQGILGEKLFF.

This clone turned up a few times. The J gene is TRBJ2-7, the V gene TRBV19; 10 bases fit TRBD1. The V segment lost 6 bases and the J segment 5 bases; nucleotides outside the gene matches: 4. CDR1 is LNHDA, CDR2 SQIVND, per germline (reference sequence). There are 13 residues in the CDR3. The CDR3 loop is CASRGTGVNEQYF. CDR3 sequence (DNA): TGTGCCAGTAGGGGGACAGGGGTAAACGAGCAGTACTTC.

Here the CDR3 DNA reads TGTGCCTGGGGGAGAGGCTACCCTTTTACTTCCGGGCAAGAGACCCAGTACTTC. Encoded protein: CAWGRGYPFTSGQETQYF. The V gene is TRBV30, the J gene TRBJ2-5; TRBD2 is a possible D gene (5 bases). Germline V gene lookup returns CDR1 GTSNPN and CDR2 SVGIG (reference sequence). Deletions cut 5 bases from V and 2 bases from J, with 27 bases between. This CDR3 spans 18 amino acids.

The rearrangement joins TRBV7-9 to TRBJ1-6; D may be TRBD1 (5 bases). The germline gives CDR1 SEHNR, CDR2 FQNEAQ (reference sequence). V was clipped by 0 bases and J by 6 bases, with 12 bases between them. This CDR3 has 16 amino acids. The CDR3 region has the DNA TGTGCCAGCAGCTTAGCGTTGGGACCGTCTAATTCACCCCTCCACTTT. Protein: CASSLALGPSNSPLHF.

The chain couples TRBV18 to TRBJ1-1, with D unclear. The V end lost 0 bases, the J end lost 1 base, and 9 bases lay between the germline ends. The CDR3 covers 15 residues. Germline loops: CDR1 KGHSH, CDR2 LQKENI. The CDR3 DNA is TGTGCCAGCTCACCACCGAGTCCGGGGAACACTGAAGCTTTCTTT. Protein sequence: CASSPPSPGNTEAFF.